Shown below are 4 T cell receptor beta chains from a single sample sequenced in a study of cytomegalovirus exposure and HLA in healthy donors. 13 Jbeta primers and 60 Vbeta primers were used for the PCR. Sequencing used immunoSEQ multiplex PCR; TCRdb keeps in-frame clones, though not all of them. In the table there are roughly 90,000 clones, 80% of which are singletons. The sequenced sample was PBMCs. The receptors come from a man in his late teens or twenties in good health and CMV-seronegative.

V gene TRBV7-2 combines with J gene TRBJ1-1, with a weak D call TRBD1 (6 bases). Deletions cut 5 bases from V and 8 bases from J, with 9 bases between. CDR3 length equals 11 residues. The V gene's germline CDR1 is SGHTA and CDR2 FQGNSA. The CDR3 protein is CASSTGLEAFF. In DNA form, the CDR3 reads TGTGCCAGCAGCACAGGGTTGGAAGCTTTCTTT.

This chain links TRBV11-2 with TRBJ1-2; TRBD1 is a possible D gene (6 bases). There are 13 residues in the CDR3. Looked up from germline, CDR1 is SGHAT and CDR2 is FQNNGV. Trimming cost V 5 bases and J 5 bases, with 12 bases left between them. The CDR3 region is CASSQDSPYGYTF. Written as DNA, the CDR3 is TGTGCCAGCAGCCAGGACAGCCCTTATGGCTACACCTTC.

The chain couples TRBV4-2 to TRBJ2-3; 7 bases map to TRBD2. Trimming took 4 bases from V and 1 from J; bases not matched to a gene: 8. Germline-derived CDR1 and CDR2 are LGHNA and YNFKEQ. The CDR3 runs 16 residues. For the CDR3, the DNA is TGTGCCAGCAGCCGAGGAATAGCGGGCGGCACAGATACGCAGTATTTT. As protein: CASSRGIAGGTDTQYF.

This chain joins TRBV9 and TRBJ1-2; the match to TRBD1 covers 9 bases. Germline CDR1 reads SGDLS; CDR2 reads YYNGEE. With V trimmed by 2 bases and J by 4 bases, 27 bases remained unmatched. The CDR3 is 22 residues long. The CDR3 region is CASSVSSGTGIIDNTFVYGYTF. The CDR3 region has the DNA TGTGCCAGCAGCGTCTCTTCCGGGACAGGGATCATCGATAACACATTTGTCTATGGCTACACCTTC.